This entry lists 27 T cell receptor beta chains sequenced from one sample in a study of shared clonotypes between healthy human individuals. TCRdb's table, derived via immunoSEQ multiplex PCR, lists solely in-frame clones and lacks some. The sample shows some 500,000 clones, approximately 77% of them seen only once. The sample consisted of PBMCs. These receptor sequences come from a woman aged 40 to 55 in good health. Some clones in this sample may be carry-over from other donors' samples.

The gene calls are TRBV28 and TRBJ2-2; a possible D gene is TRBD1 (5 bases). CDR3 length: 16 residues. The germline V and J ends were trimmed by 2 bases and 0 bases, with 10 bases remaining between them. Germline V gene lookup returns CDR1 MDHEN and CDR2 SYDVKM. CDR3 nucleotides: TGTGCCAGCAGTTTACAGGGATCGACGAACACCGGGGAGCTGTTTTTT. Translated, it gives CASSLQGSTNTGELFF. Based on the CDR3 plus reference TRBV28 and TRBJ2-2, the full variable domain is DVKVTQSSRYLVKRTGEKVFLECVQDMDHENMFWYRQDPGLGLRLIYFSYDVKMKEKGDIPEGYSVSREKKERFSLILESASTNQTSMYLCASSLQGSTNTGELFFGEGSRLTVL.

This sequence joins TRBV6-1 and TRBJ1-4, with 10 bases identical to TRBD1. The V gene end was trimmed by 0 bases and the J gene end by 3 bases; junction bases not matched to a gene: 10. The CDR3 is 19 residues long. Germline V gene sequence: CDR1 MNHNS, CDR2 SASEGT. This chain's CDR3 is CASSEAYQDRGNSNEKLFF. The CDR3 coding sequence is TGTGCCAGCAGTGAAGCGTATCAGGACAGGGGGAACTCTAATGAAAAACTGTTTTTT.

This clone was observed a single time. The CDR3 DNA sequence: TGTGCCAGCAGTATCACCGGACAGGGGGAAGGAAACACCATATATTTT. Its translation: CASSITGQGEGNTIYF. This sequence joins TRBV28 and TRBJ1-3, with TRBD1 matching over 10 bases. The CDR3 runs 16 residues. The germline V gene has CDR1 MDHEN and CDR2 SYDVKM. V lost 5 bases to trimming and J lost 4 bases; unmatched junction nucleotides: 8. Using reference TRBV28 and TRBJ1-3 for the parts outside the CDR3, the full variable domain is DVKVTQSSRYLVKRTGEKVFLECVQDMDHENMFWYRQDPGLGLRLIYFSYDVKMKEKGDIPEGYSVSREKKERFSLILESASTNQTSMYLCASSITGQGEGNTIYFGEGSWLTVV.

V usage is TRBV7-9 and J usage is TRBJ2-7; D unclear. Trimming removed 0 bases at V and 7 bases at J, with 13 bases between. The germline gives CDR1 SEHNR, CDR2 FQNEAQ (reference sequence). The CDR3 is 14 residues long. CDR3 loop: CASSLAGTLEEQYF. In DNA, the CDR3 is TGTGCCAGCAGCTTAGCAGGCACTCTCGAAGAGCAGTACTTC.

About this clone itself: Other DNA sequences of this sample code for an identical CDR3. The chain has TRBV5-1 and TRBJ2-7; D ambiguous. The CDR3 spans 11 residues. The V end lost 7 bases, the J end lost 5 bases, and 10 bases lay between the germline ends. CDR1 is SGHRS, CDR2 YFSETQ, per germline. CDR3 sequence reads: CASSLGDEQYF. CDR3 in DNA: TGCGCCAGCTCCCTTGGGGACGAGCAGTACTTC.

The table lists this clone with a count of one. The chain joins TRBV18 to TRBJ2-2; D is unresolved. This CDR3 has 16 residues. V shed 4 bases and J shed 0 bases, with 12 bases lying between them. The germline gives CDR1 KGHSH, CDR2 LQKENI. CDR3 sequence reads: CASSLSRVSNTGELFF. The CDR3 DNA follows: TGTGCCAGCTCACTTAGCCGGGTCTCGAACACCGGGGAGCTGTTTTTT.

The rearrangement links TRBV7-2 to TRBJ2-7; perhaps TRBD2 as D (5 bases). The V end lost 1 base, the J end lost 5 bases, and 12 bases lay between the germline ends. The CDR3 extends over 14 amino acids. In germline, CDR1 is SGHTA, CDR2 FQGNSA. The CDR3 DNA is TGTGCCAGCAGCTTAGACCGAGGGATGAACGAGCAGTACTTC. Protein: CASSLDRGMNEQYF. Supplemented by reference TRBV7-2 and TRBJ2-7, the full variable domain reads GAGVSQSPSNKVTEKGKDVELRCDPISGHTALYWYRQSLGQGLEFLIYFQGNSAPDKSGLPSDRFSAERTGGSVSTLTIQRTQQEDSAVYLCASSLDRGMNEQYFGPGTRLTVT.

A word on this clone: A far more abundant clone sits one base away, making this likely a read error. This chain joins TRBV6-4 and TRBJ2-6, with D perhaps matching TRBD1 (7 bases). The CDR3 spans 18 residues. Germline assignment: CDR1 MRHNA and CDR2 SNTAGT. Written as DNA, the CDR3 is TGTGCCAGCAGTGGGGCGGCAGGGGGAGGCTCTGGGGCCAACGTCCCGACTTTC. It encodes CASSGAAGGGSGANVPTF.

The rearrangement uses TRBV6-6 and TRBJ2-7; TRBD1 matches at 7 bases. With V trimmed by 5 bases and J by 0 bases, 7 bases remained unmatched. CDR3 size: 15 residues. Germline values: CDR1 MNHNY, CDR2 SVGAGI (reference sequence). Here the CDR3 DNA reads TGTGCCAGCAGTGGGATGGGACAGTCCTCCTACGAGCAGTACTTC. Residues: CASSGMGQSSYEQYF.

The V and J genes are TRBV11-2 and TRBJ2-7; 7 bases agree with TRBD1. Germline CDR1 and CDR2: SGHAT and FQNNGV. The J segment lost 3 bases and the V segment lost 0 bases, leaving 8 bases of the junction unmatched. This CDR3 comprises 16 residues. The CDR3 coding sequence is TGTGCCAGCAGCTTAGACTGGATGCAGGGGGTCTACGAGCAGTACTTC. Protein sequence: CASSLDWMQGVYEQYF.

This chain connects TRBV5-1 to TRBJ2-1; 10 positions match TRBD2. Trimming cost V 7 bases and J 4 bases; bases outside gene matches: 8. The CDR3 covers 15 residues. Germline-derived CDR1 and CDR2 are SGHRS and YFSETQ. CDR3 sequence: CASFRTSGLYNEQFF. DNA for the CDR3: TGCGCCAGCTTCCGGACTAGCGGCCTTTACAATGAGCAGTTCTTC. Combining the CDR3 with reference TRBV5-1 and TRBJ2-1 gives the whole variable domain KAGVTQTPRYLIKTRGQQVTLSCSPISGHRSVSWYQQTPGQGLQFLFEYFSETQRNKGNFPGRFSGRQFSNSRSEMNVSTLELGDSALYLCASFRTSGLYNEQFFGPGTRLTVL.

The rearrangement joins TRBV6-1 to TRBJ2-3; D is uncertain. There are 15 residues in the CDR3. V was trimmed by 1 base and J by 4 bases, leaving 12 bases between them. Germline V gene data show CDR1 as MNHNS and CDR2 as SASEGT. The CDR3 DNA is TGTGCCAGCAGTGAAGGGGTGGGCCGCCCAGATACGCAGTATTTT. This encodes CASSEGVGRPDTQYF.

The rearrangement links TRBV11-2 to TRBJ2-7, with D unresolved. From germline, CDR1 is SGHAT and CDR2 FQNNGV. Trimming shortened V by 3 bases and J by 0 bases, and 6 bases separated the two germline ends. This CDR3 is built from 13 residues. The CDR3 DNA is TGTGCCAGCAGCTTCGCGAGCTCCTACGAGCAGTACTTC. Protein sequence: CASSFASSYEQYF. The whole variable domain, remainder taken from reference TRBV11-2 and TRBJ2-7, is EAGVAQSPRYKIIEKRQSVAFWCNPISGHATLYWYQQILGQGPKLLIQFQNNGVVDDSQLPKDRFSAERLKGVDSTLKIQPAKLEDSAVYLCASSFASSYEQYFGPGTRLTVT.

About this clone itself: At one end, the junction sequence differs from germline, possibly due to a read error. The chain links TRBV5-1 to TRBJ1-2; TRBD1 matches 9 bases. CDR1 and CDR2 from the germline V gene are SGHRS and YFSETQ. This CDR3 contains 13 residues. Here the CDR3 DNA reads TGCGCCAGCAGCTTCCTCCGGGACAGGGCAATAATCTTC. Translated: CASSFLRDRAIIF.

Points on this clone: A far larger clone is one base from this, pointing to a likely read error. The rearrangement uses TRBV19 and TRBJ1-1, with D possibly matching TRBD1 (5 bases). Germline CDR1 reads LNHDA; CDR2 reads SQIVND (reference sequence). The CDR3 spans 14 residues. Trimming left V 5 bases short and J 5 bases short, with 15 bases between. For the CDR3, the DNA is TGTGCCAGTAGTTTCCGGCAGGGACGGACTGAAGCTTTCTTT. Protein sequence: CASSFRQGRTEAFF. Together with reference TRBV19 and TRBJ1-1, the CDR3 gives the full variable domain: DGGITQSPKYLFRKEGQNVTLSCEQNLNHDAMYWYRQDPGQGLRLIYYSQIVNDFQKGDIAEGYSVSREKKESFPLTVTSAQKNPTAFYLCASSFRQGRTEAFFGQGTRLTVV.

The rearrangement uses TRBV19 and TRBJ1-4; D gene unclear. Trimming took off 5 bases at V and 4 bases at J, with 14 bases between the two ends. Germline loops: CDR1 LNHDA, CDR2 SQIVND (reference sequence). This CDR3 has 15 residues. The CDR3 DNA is TGTGCCAGTAGTTTTCGGACGGCCGTTAATGAAAAACTGTTTTTT. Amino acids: CASSFRTAVNEKLFF.

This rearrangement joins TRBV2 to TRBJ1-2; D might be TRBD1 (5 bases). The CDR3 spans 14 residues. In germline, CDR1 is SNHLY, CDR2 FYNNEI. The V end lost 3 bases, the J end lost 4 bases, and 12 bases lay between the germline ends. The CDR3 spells CASSEQGISYGYTF. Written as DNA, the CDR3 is TGTGCCAGCAGTGAGCAGGGCATCTCCTATGGCTACACCTTC. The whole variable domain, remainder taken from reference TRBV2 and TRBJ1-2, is EPEVTQTPSHQVTQMGQEVILRCVPISNHLYFYWYRQILGQKVEFLVSFYNNEISEKSEIFDDQFSVERPDGSNFTLKIRSTKLEDSAMYFCASSEQGISYGYTFGSGTRLTVV.

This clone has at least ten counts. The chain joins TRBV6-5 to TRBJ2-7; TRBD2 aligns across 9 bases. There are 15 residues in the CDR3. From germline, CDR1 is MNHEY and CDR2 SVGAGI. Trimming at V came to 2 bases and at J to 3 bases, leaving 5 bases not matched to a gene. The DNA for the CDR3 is TGTGCCAGCAGTTACACCGTGACTAGCGGCTACGAGCAGTACTTC. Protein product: CASSYTVTSGYEQYF.

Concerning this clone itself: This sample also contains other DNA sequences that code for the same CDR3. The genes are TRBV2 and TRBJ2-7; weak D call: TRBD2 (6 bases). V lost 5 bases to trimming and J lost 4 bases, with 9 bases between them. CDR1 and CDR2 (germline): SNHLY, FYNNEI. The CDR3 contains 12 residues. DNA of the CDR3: TGTGCCAGCAGTTGGGACTCTTACGAGCAGTACTTC. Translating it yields CASSWDSYEQYF.

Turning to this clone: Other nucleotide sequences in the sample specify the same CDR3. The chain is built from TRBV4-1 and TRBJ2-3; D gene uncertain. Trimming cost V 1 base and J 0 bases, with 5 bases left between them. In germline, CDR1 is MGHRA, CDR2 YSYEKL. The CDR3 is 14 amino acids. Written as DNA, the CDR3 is TGCGCCAGCAGCCAAGGGCGCAGCACAGATACGCAGTATTTT. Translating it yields CASSQGRSTDTQYF.

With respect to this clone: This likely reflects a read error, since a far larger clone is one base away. This CDR3 reads CASSQDQGGHDEQFF. The CDR3 DNA reads as TGTGCCAGCAGCCAAGATCAAGGGGGGCACGATGAGCAGTTCTTC. V and J are TRBV4-2 and TRBJ2-1, with D tentatively TRBD1 or TRBD2 (6 bases each). There are 15 residues in the CDR3. The germline V gene encodes CDR1 LGHNA and CDR2 YNFKEQ. Deletions cut 0 bases from V and 8 bases from J, with 14 bases between.

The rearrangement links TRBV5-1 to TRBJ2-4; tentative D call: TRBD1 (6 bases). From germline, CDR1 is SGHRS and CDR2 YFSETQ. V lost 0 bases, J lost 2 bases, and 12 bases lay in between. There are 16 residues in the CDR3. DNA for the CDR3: TGCGCCAGCAGCTTGGACAGGGTGAGGTCCAAAAACATTCAGTACTTC. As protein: CASSLDRVRSKNIQYF.

CDR3: CASSPTSQPQHF. The CDR3 region has the DNA TGTGCCAGCAGTCCCACCAGCCAGCCCCAGCATTTT. The V and J genes are TRBV28 and TRBJ1-5; the D is unclear. V lost 5 bases and J lost 7, with 9 bases in between. Germline V gene data show CDR1 as MDHEN and CDR2 as SYDVKM. CDR3 size: 12 residues.

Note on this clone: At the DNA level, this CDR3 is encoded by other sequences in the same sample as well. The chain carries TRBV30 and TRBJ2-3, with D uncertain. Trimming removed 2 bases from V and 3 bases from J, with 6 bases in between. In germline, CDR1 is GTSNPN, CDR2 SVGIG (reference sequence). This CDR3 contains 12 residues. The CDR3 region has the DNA TGTGCCTGGAGTCCCCCGACAGATACGCAGTATTTT. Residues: CAWSPPTDTQYF.

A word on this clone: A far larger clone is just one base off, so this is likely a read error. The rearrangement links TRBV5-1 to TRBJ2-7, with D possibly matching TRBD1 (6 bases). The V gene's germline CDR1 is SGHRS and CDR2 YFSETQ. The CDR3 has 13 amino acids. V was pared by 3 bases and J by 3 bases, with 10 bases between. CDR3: CASSSDSRYEQYF. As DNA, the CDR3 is TGCGCCAGCAGCTCGGACAGTCGCTACGAGCAGTACTTC.

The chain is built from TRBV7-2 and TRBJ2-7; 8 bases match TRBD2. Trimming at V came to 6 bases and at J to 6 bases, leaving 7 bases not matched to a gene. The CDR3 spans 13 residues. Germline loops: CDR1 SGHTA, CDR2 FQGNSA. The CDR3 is CASSSTGTSEQYF. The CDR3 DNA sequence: TGTGCCAGCAGTTCAACCGGGACTAGCGAGCAGTACTTC.

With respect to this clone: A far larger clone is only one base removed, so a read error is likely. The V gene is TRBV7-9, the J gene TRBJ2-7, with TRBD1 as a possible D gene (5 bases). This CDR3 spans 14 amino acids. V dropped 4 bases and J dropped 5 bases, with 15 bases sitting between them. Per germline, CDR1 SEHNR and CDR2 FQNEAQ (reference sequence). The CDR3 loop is CASSSADSVHEQYF. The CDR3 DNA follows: TGTGCCAGCAGCTCAGCCGACAGTGTCCACGAGCAGTACTTC.